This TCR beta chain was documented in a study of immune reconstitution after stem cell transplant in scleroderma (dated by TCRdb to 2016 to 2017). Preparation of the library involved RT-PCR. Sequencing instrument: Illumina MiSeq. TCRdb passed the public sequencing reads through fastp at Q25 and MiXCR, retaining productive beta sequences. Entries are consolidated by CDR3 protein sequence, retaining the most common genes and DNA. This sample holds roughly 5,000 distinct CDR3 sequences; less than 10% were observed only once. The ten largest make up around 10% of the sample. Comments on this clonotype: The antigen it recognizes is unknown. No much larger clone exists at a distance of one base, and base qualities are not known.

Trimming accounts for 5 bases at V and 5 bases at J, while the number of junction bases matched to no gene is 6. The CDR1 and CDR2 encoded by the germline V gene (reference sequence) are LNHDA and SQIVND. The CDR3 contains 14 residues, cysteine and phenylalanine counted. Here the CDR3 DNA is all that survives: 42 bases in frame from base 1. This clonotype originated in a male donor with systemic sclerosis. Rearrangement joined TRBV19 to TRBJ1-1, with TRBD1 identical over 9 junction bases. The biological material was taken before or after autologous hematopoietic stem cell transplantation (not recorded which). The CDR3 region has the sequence CASSWDREGTEAFF. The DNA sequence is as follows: TGTGCCAGTAGTTGGGACAGGGAAGGGACTGAAGCTTTCTTT.